The rows below give T cell receptor beta chains drawn from one sample of a study of shared clonotypes between healthy human individuals. Here immunoSEQ multiplex PCR was the method, and the copy in TCRdb shows in-frame clones only, minus some. The sample shows approximately 640,000 clones, about two thirds of them seen only once. The sequenced sample was memory CD4+ T cells sorted from blood. These receptors originate from a young woman in good health. The CDR3 runs from the conserved cysteine through the conserved F or W. D genes are given only for firm matches. Size values are once, few and many counts, or a class for expanded clones, and some rows have none.

CASSPPEGYGYTF TGTGCCAGCAGCCCACCCGAGGGCTATGGCTACACCTTC TRBV6-1 . 13 few TRBJ1-2
CASSLGQGPGETQYF TGTGCCAGCAGCCTAGGACAGGGGCCGGGCGAGACCCAGTACTTC TRBV11-3 TRBD1 15 once TRBJ2-5
CASSSGTEGNTIYF TGTGCCAGCAGCTCCGGGACAGAGGGAAACACCATATATTTT TRBV5-6 TRBD1 14 . TRBJ1-3
CASSPGEGRLEETQYF TGTGCCAGCAGCCCCGGGGAGGGGCGTTTAGAAGAGACCCAGTACTTC TRBV28 TRBD2 16 . TRBJ2-5
CASSPGVADYNEQFF TGCGCCAGCAGCCCCGGAGTAGCGGACTACAATGAGCAGTTCTTC TRBV5-1 . 15 . TRBJ2-1
CASSMAGLRNEQYF TGTGCCAGTAGTATGGCAGGTCTGAGGAACGAGCAGTACTTC TRBV19 . 14 . TRBJ2-7
CASRGDRTYEQYF TGTGCCAGCAGGGGGGACAGGACCTACGAGCAGTACTTC TRBV6-1 TRBD1 13 few TRBJ2-7
CASSLSLGQKNTEAFF TGCGCCAGCAGCTTAAGTTTGGGGCAGAAGAACACTGAAGCTTTCTTT TRBV5-1 . 16 . TRBJ1-1
CASTFERPHYQETQYF TGTGCCAGCACTTTCGAACGACCGCACTACCAAGAGACCCAGTACTTC TRBV6-4 . 16 . TRBJ2-5
CASREASNYGYTF TGTGCCAGCAGGGAGGCAAGCAACTATGGCTACACCTTC TRBV28 . 13 . TRBJ1-2
CATSRAGSGANVLTF TGTGCCACCAGCAGAGCCGGGTCCGGGGCCAACGTCCTGACTTTC TRBV15 . 15 few TRBJ2-6
CASSSPPGGRNEKLFF TGTGCCAGCAGCTCGCCCCCGGGGGGGCGAAATGAAAAACTGTTTTTT TRBV11-1 . 16 . TRBJ1-4
CASSLNSYEQYF TGCGCCAGCAGTCTAAATAGTTACGAGCAGTACTTC TRBV10-2 . 12 . TRBJ2-7
CASSRGIANEKLFF TGTGCCAGCAGCCGGGGTATAGCTAATGAAAAACTGTTTTTT TRBV5-6 . 14 once TRBJ1-4
CASGRSQPQHF TGTGCCAGCGGACGAAGCCAGCCCCAGCATTTT TRBV28 . 11 . TRBJ1-5
CASSETGTIGYGYTF TGTGCCAGTAGTGAAACCGGGACAATAGGGTATGGCTACACCTTC TRBV19 . 15 . TRBJ1-2
CASRGHSYEQYF TGTGCCAGTAGGGGACACTCCTACGAGCAGTACTTC TRBV19 . 12 . TRBJ2-7
CASSPPPNTEAFF TGTGCCAGCTCACCACCTCCGAACACTGAAGCTTTCTTT TRBV18 . 13 . TRBJ1-1
CASSQAWGQGTDTQYF TGCGCCAGCAGCCAAGCTTGGGGACAGGGTACAGATACGCAGTATTTT TRBV4-1 TRBD1 16 few TRBJ2-3
CASSIDPLSGWSTDTQYF TGTGCCAGTAGTATAGACCCCCTGTCAGGCTGGAGCACAGATACGCAGTATTTT TRBV19 . 18 . TRBJ2-3
CASSPQATDTQYF TGTGCCAGCTCACCCCAGGCGACAGATACGCAGTATTTT TRBV18 . 13 . TRBJ2-3
CASSPGQGARTEAFF TGTGCCAGCTCACCTGGACAGGGGGCGCGAACTGAAGCTTTCTTT TRBV18 TRBD1 15 . TRBJ1-1
CASSSRKGPASSGNTIYF TGTGCCAGCAGCTCCCGAAAAGGACCGGCGAGCTCTGGAAACACCATATATTTT TRBV5-4 . 18 . TRBJ1-3
CASSLTTGLAGINEQFF TGTGCCAGCAGCTTAACGACGGGACTAGCGGGTATCAATGAGCAGTTCTTC TRBV7-3 TRBD2 17 . TRBJ2-1
CASSPQGASNQPQHF TGTGCCAGCAGCCCACAGGGGGCGAGCAATCAGCCCCAGCATTTT TRBV2 TRBD1 15 . TRBJ1-5
CASSLFAGGGYGYTF TGTGCCAGCAGTTTATTCGCCGGGGGAGGTTATGGCTACACCTTC TRBV27 . 15 . TRBJ1-2
CASSRVGLASYEQYF TGTGCCAGCAGCAGGGTTGGGCTAGCGTCCTACGAGCAGTACTTC TRBV2 . 15 . TRBJ2-7
CASSVLSGSSYNEQFF TGTGCCAGCAGTGTACTAAGCGGGAGCTCCTACAATGAGCAGTTCTTC TRBV6-1 TRBD2 16 . TRBJ2-1
CASSILGLGNQPQHF TGTGCCAGTAGTATTTTGGGACTGGGCAATCAGCCCCAGCATTTT TRBV19 . 15 . TRBJ1-5
CASSSYDRALYSNQPQHF TGTGCCAGCAGTTCTTACGACAGGGCGTTATATAGCAATCAGCCCCAGCATTTT TRBV28 TRBD1 18 . TRBJ1-5
CASSFHRLGVGELFF TGTGCCAGCAGTTTTCACAGGCTTGGTGTCGGGGAGCTGTTTTTT TRBV28 . 15 . TRBJ2-2
CASSSWDFFQETQYF TGCGCCAGCAGCTCCTGGGACTTTTTCCAAGAGACCCAGTACTTC TRBV5-1 . 15 . TRBJ2-5
CASRAWQGSNQPQHF TGTGCCAGCAGGGCTTGGCAGGGCAGCAATCAGCCCCAGCATTTT TRBV6-6 . 15 many TRBJ1-5
CASSLGGRETQYF TGTGCCAGCAGTTTGGGAGGGCGAGAGACCCAGTACTTC TRBV28 TRBD2 13 . TRBJ2-5
CASNPLDRNYGYTF TGTGCCAGCAACCCCCTCGACAGAAACTATGGCTACACCTTC TRBV28 . 14 . TRBJ1-2
CASSYSPSSYGYTF TGTGCCAGCAGTTACTCCCCGTCGTCATATGGCTACACCTTC TRBV25-1 . 14 . TRBJ1-2
CASSITPGSTYGYTF TGCGCCAGCAGCATCACCCCGGGGTCGACCTATGGCTACACCTTC TRBV5-1 . 15 . TRBJ1-2
CASSIGYGRENNEQFF TGTGCCAGTAGTATTGGGTACGGGAGGGAGAACAATGAGCAGTTCTTC TRBV19 TRBD2 16 . TRBJ2-1
CASRSIGATDTQYF TGTGCCAGCAGGTCAATCGGGGCCACAGATACGCAGTATTTT TRBV6-6 . 14 . TRBJ2-3
CASSRTSGANVLTF TGCGCCAGCAGCCGAACCTCTGGGGCCAACGTCCTGACTTTC TRBV5-1 . 14 . TRBJ2-6
CASSLRVRGSATNEKLFF TGTGCCAGCAGCTTGCGCGTCAGGGGAAGTGCAACTAATGAAAAACTGTTTTTT TRBV5-4 . 18 once TRBJ1-4
CASSPQLAGPGTDTQYF TGTGCCAGCAGCCCCCAACTAGCGGGGCCGGGCACAGATACGCAGTATTTT TRBV9 TRBD2 17 . TRBJ2-3
CASSLSRQGEAFF TGTGCCAGCAGTTTATCCCGCCAGGGTGAAGCTTTCTTT TRBV28 . 13 . TRBJ1-1
CASTGGRSNQPQHF TGTGCCAGCACGGGGGGTCGGTCCAATCAGCCCCAGCATTTT TRBV2 . 14 . TRBJ1-5
CASSIRASGRRTYEQYF TGTGCCAGTAGTATACGAGCTAGCGGGAGGCGGACTTACGAGCAGTACTTC TRBV19 TRBD2 17 . TRBJ2-7
CASSERPQGREKLFF TGTGCCAGCAGCGAGAGGCCCCAGGGGCGGGAAAAACTGTTTTTT TRBV7-9 . 15 . TRBJ1-4
CASSPPTSGSYEQYF TGCGCCAGCAGCCCACCGACTAGCGGGTCCTACGAGCAGTACTTC TRBV5-1 TRBD2 15 many TRBJ2-7
CASNGETNSNQPQHF TGTGCCAGCAATGGGGAGACAAATAGCAATCAGCCCCAGCATTTT TRBV2 . 15 . TRBJ1-5
CASSPTGEYEQYF TGCGCCAGCAGCCCGACAGGGGAGTACGAGCAGTACTTC TRBV4-1 TRBD1 13 once TRBJ2-7
CASSSQSGHFYEQYF TGTGCCAGCAGCTCCCAGTCGGGACACTTCTACGAGCAGTACTTC TRBV5-4 . 15 . TRBJ2-7
CASSPDNSGANVLTF TGTGCCAGCTCCCCAGACAACTCTGGGGCCAACGTCCTGACTTTC TRBV18 . 15 . TRBJ2-6
CAWSVGGADTQYF TGTGCCTGGAGTGTGGGGGGAGCAGATACGCAGTATTTT TRBV30 . 13 . TRBJ2-3
CASSQGQLNEKLFF TGTGCCAGCAGCCAAGGGCAGCTTAATGAAAAACTGTTTTTT TRBV5-4 . 14 once TRBJ1-4
CASSQGGARGSEQFF TGTGCCAGCAGCCAAGGCGGGGCCCGGGGCTCCGAGCAGTTCTTC TRBV4-2 . 15 . TRBJ2-1